A selection of T cell receptor beta chains follows, all from one sample in a study of blood T cell repertoires in COVID-19. Measured with immunoSEQ multiplex PCR; TCRdb has only the in-frame clones, and not every one. The profile shows approximately 440,000 clones, about 90% of them singletons. Material: PBMCs or T cells enriched from blood (not recorded which). These TCRs come from a woman between 18 and 29 years old who had recovered from COVID-19. Each CDR3 is given with its conserved first and last residue. D genes are given only for firm matches. Some rows mark clone size as missing; the rest say once, few, many or name a class of expanded clone.

J gene | V gene | D gene | clone size | CDR3 protein | CDR3 DNA
TRBJ1-1 | TRBV29-1 | TRBD1 | - | CSVGQGRFTEAFF | TGCAGCGTCGGACAGGGAAGGTTCACTGAAGCTTTCTTT
TRBJ1-2 | TRBV9 | - | - | CASSVGELDYGYTF | TGTGCCAGCAGCGTTGGAGAGTTAGACTATGGCTACACCTTC
TRBJ2-5 | TRBV5-1 | TRBD1 | - | CASSSSTGYQETQYF | TGCGCCAGCAGCTCGTCGACAGGGTACCAAGAGACCCAGTACTTC
TRBJ1-2 | TRBV2 | TRBD1 | - | CASLARTGKTF | TGTGCCAGCCTTGCTCGGACAGGGAAAACCTTC
TRBJ1-6 | TRBV6-5 | TRBD1 | - | CASTFPGTGTPLHF | TGTGCCAGCACCTTCCCCGGGACAGGGACACCCCTCCACTTT
TRBJ2-5 | TRBV4-2 | - | - | CASSRLPGGETQYF | TGTGCCAGCAGCCGGCTACCGGGGGGCGAGACCCAGTACTTC
TRBJ1-2 | TRBV10-3 | - | - | CAISGDTGLYYGYTF | TGTGCCATCAGTGGGGATACAGGGTTATACTATGGCTACACCTTC
TRBJ2-7 | TRBV3-1/TRBV3-2 | - | - | CASSQGLALKLYEQYF | TGTGCCAGCAGCCAAGGGCTAGCACTAAAACTCTACGAGCAGTACTTC
TRBJ1-1 | TRBV5-1 | TRBD1 | - | CASSPGQGVTEAFF | TGCGCCAGCAGCCCGGGACAGGGGGTCACTGAAGCTTTCTTT
TRBJ1-2 | TRBV10-2 | - | - | CASSEGGGYTF | TGCGCCAGCAGTGAGGGGGGGGGCTACACCTTC
TRBJ2-2 | TRBV3-1/TRBV3-2 | TRBD2 | - | CASSQFLAVNTGELFF | TGTGCCAGCAGCCAATTCCTAGCGGTGAACACCGGGGAGCTGTTTTTT
TRBJ2-2 | TRBV5-1 | - | - | CASTLDSPSGELFF | TGCGCCAGCACCTTAGACTCTCCCTCCGGGGAGCTGTTTTTT
TRBJ1-6 | TRBV2 | - | - | CASTAGANSPLHF | TGTGCCAGCACTGCAGGGGCTAATTCACCCCTCCACTTT
TRBJ2-3 | TRBV7-9 | - | - | CASSLSGVGSTDTQYF | TGTGCCAGCAGCTTATCAGGCGTTGGGAGCACAGATACGCAGTATTTT
TRBJ1-1 | TRBV28 | - | - | CASSLFGTPNTEAFF | TGTGCCAGCAGCCTTTTCGGGACACCGAACACTGAAGCTTTCTTT
TRBJ1-1 | TRBV7-2 | - | - | CASSLNERQAFF | TGTGCCAGCAGCTTAAATGAGAGACAGGCTTTCTTT
TRBJ1-5 | TRBV3-1/TRBV3-2 | - | - | CASSGGSASNQPQHF | TGTGCCAGCAGCGGGGGGAGTGCTAGCAATCAGCCCCAGCATTTT
TRBJ2-3 | TRBV27 | TRBD1 | - | CASSVPGQGTNTQYF | TGTGCCAGCAGCGTCCCGGGACAGGGCACAAATACGCAGTATTTT
TRBJ2-5 | TRBV7-8 | - | - | CASSWLGAQETQYF | TGTGCCAGCAGCTGGCTAGGGGCCCAAGAGACCCAGTACTTC
TRBJ1-1 | TRBV6-5 | TRBD1 | - | CASRKTGVGAEAFF | TGTGCCAGCAGGAAGACAGGGGTCGGCGCTGAAGCTTTCTTT
TRBJ2-1 | TRBV19 | - | - | CASSLRLGPRNEQFF | TGTGCCAGTAGTTTGAGACTAGGCCCCCGCAATGAGCAGTTCTTC
TRBJ2-7 | TRBV7-2 | - | - | CASSSPWRGPPDEQYF | TGTGCCAGCAGCTCTCCCTGGCGGGGGCCCCCCGACGAGCAGTACTTC
TRBJ1-1 | TRBV3-1/TRBV3-2 | - | - | CASSQAGLTNTEAFF | TGTGCCAGCAGCCAAGCAGGGTTGACGAACACTGAAGCTTTCTTT
TRBJ1-5 | TRBV30 | - | - | CAWNSGDNQPQHF | TGTGCCTGGAATTCAGGGGACAATCAGCCCCAGCATTTT
TRBJ2-2 | TRBV10-2 | - | once | CASSVGQDTGELFF | TGCGCCAGCAGTGTCGGACAAGACACCGGGGAGCTGTTTTTT
TRBJ2-7 | TRBV2 | - | - | CASSDWPPGYEQYF | TGTGCCAGCAGTGATTGGCCCCCAGGCTACGAGCAGTACTTC
TRBJ2-3 | TRBV11-3 | - | - | CASSLQGKSTDTQYF | TGTGCCAGCAGCTTGCAGGGAAAGAGCACAGATACGCAGTATTTT
TRBJ1-5 | TRBV28 | TRBD1 | - | CASSPLLSQGWAQPQHF | TGTGCCAGCAGTCCCCTCCTATCACAGGGGTGGGCCCAGCCCCAGCATTTT
TRBJ2-1 | TRBV7-2 | - | - | CASSLVRDNEQFF | TGTGCCAGCAGCTTAGTGAGGGACAATGAGCAGTTCTTC
TRBJ1-2 | TRBV2 | - | - | CASTDEGANYGYTF | TGTGCCAGCACCGACGAGGGGGCTAACTATGGCTACACCTTC
TRBJ2-2 | TRBV9 | - | - | CASSRALAANTGELFF | TGTGCCAGCAGTCGTGCCTTGGCTGCGAACACCGGGGAGCTGTTTTTT
TRBJ2-7 | TRBV9 | - | - | CASSLGTLSEQYF | TGTGCCAGCAGCCTCGGGACACTTTCCGAGCAGTACTTC
TRBJ2-1 | TRBV30 | - | - | CAWSTGVVYNEQFF | TGTGCCTGGAGTACGGGGGTTGTATACAATGAGCAGTTCTTC
TRBJ2-7 | TRBV19 | - | few | CASSDSTVPYEQYF | TGTGCCAGTAGTGATTCCACGGTCCCCTACGAGCAGTACTTC
TRBJ1-3 | TRBV28 | - | - | CASRKKGIPGGVKSGNTIYF | TGTGCCAGCAGAAAAAAGGGGATACCGGGGGGGGTAAAGTCTGGAAACACCATATATTTT
TRBJ1-5 | TRBV2 | - | once | CASKVGGEPQHF | TGTGCCAGCAAGGTGGGGGGGGAGCCCCAGCATTTT
TRBJ1-2 | TRBV29-1 | TRBD1 | - | CSVFNSWTGGGYGYTF | TGCAGCGTCTTTAATTCCTGGACAGGAGGAGGCTATGGCTACACCTTC
TRBJ2-3 | TRBV7-2 | TRBD2 | few | CASSGRGSSTDTQYF | TGTGCCAGCAGCGGGCGGGGGTCTAGCACAGATACGCAGTATTTT
TRBJ1-6 | TRBV7-9 | - | - | CASSETGSSPLHF | TGTGCCAGCAGCGAAACAGGGAGTTCACCCCTCCACTTT
TRBJ1-5 | TRBV9 | - | - | CALSPHPRTRNQPQHF | TGTGCCTTATCTCCCCACCCCAGGACAAGAAATCAGCCCCAGCATTTT
TRBJ1-5 | TRBV6-6 | - | - | CASSYEQFNQPQHF | TGTGCCAGCAGTTACGAGCAATTCAATCAGCCCCAGCATTTT
TRBJ1-1 | TRBV12-5 | - | - | CASGWGGGTEAFF | TGTGCTAGTGGTTGGGGAGGGGGCACTGAAGCTTTCTTT
TRBJ1-1 | TRBV4-1 | - | - | CASSRPGPRDTEAFF | TGCGCCAGCAGCCGCCCCGGACCGCGGGACACTGAAGCTTTCTTT
TRBJ1-5 | TRBV6-1 | - | - | CASNEQALLNQPQHF | TGTGCCAGCAATGAACAGGCCCTCCTCAATCAGCCCCAGCATTTT
TRBJ2-5 | TRBV11-3 | - | - | CASSSGGQGLSRETQYF | TGTGCCAGCAGCTCCGGCGGGCAGGGGTTGTCACGGGAGACCCAGTACTTC
TRBJ2-7 | TRBV27 | TRBD1 | - | CASSRPRDRAYEQYF | TGTGCCAGCAGCCGCCCACGGGACAGAGCCTACGAGCAGTACTTC
TRBJ2-5 | TRBV11-2 | TRBD2 | - | CASSLGTSGGVETQYF | TGTGCCAGCAGCTTAGGGACTAGCGGGGGGGTTGAGACCCAGTACTTC
TRBJ2-3 | TRBV19 | TRBD2 | once | CASSKTGGAEDTQYF | TGTGCCAGTAGTAAGACCGGGGGGGCCGAAGATACGCAGTATTTT
TRBJ2-3 | TRBV7-3 | - | - | CASGTRGPEYF | TGTGCCAGCGGAACGCGAGGGCCAGAGTATTTT
TRBJ2-1 | TRBV11-3 | - | - | CASSLDSGDNEQFF | TGTGCCAGCAGCTTAGATTCGGGGGACAATGAGCAGTTCTTC
TRBJ1-5 | TRBV6-5 | TRBD1 | - | CASSFDGQGNQPQHF | TGTGCCAGCAGTTTCGATGGACAGGGCAATCAGCCCCAGCATTTT
TRBJ2-3 | TRBV29-1 | - | - | CSVEEALADTQYF | TGCAGCGTTGAAGAGGCTTTGGCAGATACGCAGTATTTT
TRBJ2-5 | TRBV4-1 | - | - | CASSQVFQETQYF | TGCGCCAGCAGCCAAGTCTTCCAAGAGACCCAGTACTTC
TRBJ2-7 | TRBV3-1/TRBV3-2 | - | - | CASSQGRGLEQYF | TGTGCCAGCAGCCAGGGCAGGGGTCTCGAGCAGTACTTC
TRBJ2-7 | TRBV4-1 | TRBD2 | - | CASSQPAGGNLEQYF | TGCGCCAGCAGCCAACCAGCGGGGGGCAACCTCGAGCAGTACTTC
TRBJ1-5 | TRBV9 | - | once | CASSGSPGQPQHF | TGTGCCAGCAGCGGAAGCCCGGGTCAGCCCCAGCATTTT
TRBJ1-4 | TRBV5-1 | TRBD1 | - | CASSLGQGSGEKLFF | TGCGCCAGCAGCTTGGGACAGGGTAGCGGTGAAAAACTGTTTTTT
TRBJ2-5 | TRBV3-1/TRBV3-2 | TRBD2 | - | CASSQGAGGQETQYF | TGTGCCAGCAGCCAAGGGGCGGGGGGGCAGGAGACCCAGTACTTC
TRBJ2-5 | TRBV2 | TRBD1 | - | CASSEDAGGRETQYF | TGTGCCAGCAGTGAAGATGCAGGGGGAAGAGAGACCCAGTACTTC